This TCR beta chain was captured in a study of T cell repertoires in cytomegalovirus infection. Study in general: In public TCR beta signatures, there were indications of both CMV infection and matching HLA type. Findings of the study overall: Public TCR beta family frequency separated CMV-and-HLA carriers, including in an independent cohort. In two of eight donors, the top clonotype was HLA-C-restricted CMV-specific.

A word on this clonotype: What it recognizes is unknown.

Germline V lookup: CDR1 MGHRA, CDR2 YSYEKL. V trimming: 5 bases; J trimming: 6 bases; junction bases outside the gene matches: 10. The CDR3 contains 16 residues. TCRdb reprocessed the reads with MiXCR, giving one entry per CDR3 protein. The sample consists of hundreds of thousands of distinct CDR3 sequences, approximately 31% of them appearing once. Sequencing was performed on PBMCs. This chain connects TRBV4-1 to TRBJ1-6; 7 bases are shared with TRBD1. The clonotype originates from a human donor in good health (CMV status not recorded). Some clones in this sample may be carry-over from other donors' samples. CDR3 DNA: TGCGCCAGCAGCTCGACAGGGACGGTGCCTAATTCACCCCTCCACTTT. Amino acid sequence: CASSSTGTVPNSPLHF.